This T cell receptor beta chain came from a study of spatial heterogeneity in lung cancer. Study in general: The cohort: some 70 early-stage, untreated non-small cell lung cancer patients. Available PBMC from follow-up, collected a median of about 26 months after resection, underwent sequencing. Study-level results: Blood contained ubiquitous expanded tumor TCRs more at resection than at follow-up.

This clonotype was detected many times. Its antigen is unknown. The time point: blood at routine non-recurrence follow-up after resection. Sequencing covered unsorted whole RNA taken from tumor, nontumor lung or frozen PBMC. TCRdb re-called the 5' RACE reads with MiXCR, one entry per CDR3 protein. The data hold about 120,000 distinct CDR3 sequences, with approximately 12% observed a single time. Per germline, CDR1 LNHNV and CDR2 YYDKDF (reference sequence). Trimming cost V 5 bases and J 5 bases; bases outside gene matches: 3. The CDR3 spans 14 residues. The chain uses TRBV15 and TRBJ1-6, with 7 bases that match TRBD1. The sequences come from PBMCs, collected at follow-up. The source is a male donor with early-stage non-small cell lung cancer. The chain's CDR3 is CATSADRDNSPLHF. The CDR3 DNA is TGTGCCACCAGCGCTGACAGGGATAATTCACCCCTCCACTTT.